Listed below are T cell receptor beta chains from one sample, sequenced in a study of human T cells and chemical hapten exposure. TCRdb independently ran MiXCR on the RACE reads; one entry per CDR3 protein. The table includes just over 350,000 distinct CDR3 sequences, about 6% detected once. This sample comprised whole blood, obtained in connection with sensitization to the hapten diphenylcyclopropenone (DPC). The receptor source for this set is a woman younger than 35 with alopecia areata. Some clones in this sample may be carry-over from other donors' samples. Both conserved end residues are part of each CDR3. Fields, in order: J gene, clone size, V gene, D gene, CDR3 protein, CDR3 DNA. D genes are given only for firm matches. Some rows mark clone size as missing; the rest say once, few, many or name a class of expanded clone.

TRBJ2-5	many	TRBV20-1	-	CSAREGGQETQYF	TGCAGTGCCCGCGAGGGGGGCCAAGAGACCCAGTACTTC
TRBJ2-7	-	TRBV27	TRBD1	CASVARGQGKNEQYF	TGTGCCAGCGTGGCCCGAGGACAGGGAAAAAACGAGCAGTACTTC
TRBJ1-1	few	TRBV28	-	CAIGQRNTEAFF	TGTGCCATCGGGCAGAGGAACACTGAAGCTTTCTTT
TRBJ1-1	many	TRBV7-8	-	CASSLGLVNTEAFF	TGTGCCAGCAGCTTAGGGTTGGTGAACACTGAAGCTTTCTTT
TRBJ1-4	-	TRBV12-3/TRBV12-4	TRBD1	CASSTGQGLNEKLFF	TGTGCCAGCAGTACCGGACAGGGCCTAAATGAAAAACTGTTTTTT
TRBJ1-2	many	TRBV7-3	-	CARETADPNYGYTF	TGTGCCAGAGAAACAGCGGATCCGAACTATGGCTACACCTTC
TRBJ1-5	many	TRBV28	TRBD1	CASSLGQGRQPQHF	TGTGCCAGCAGTTTGGGACAGGGGCGTCAGCCCCAGCATTTT
TRBJ1-3	-	TRBV27	-	CASSLSMGVSSGNTIYF	TGTGCCAGCAGTTTATCGATGGGGGTCTCCTCTGGAAACACCATATATTTT
TRBJ2-7	-	TRBV4-2	TRBD1	CASSHEYRDRGQGYEQYF	TGTGCCAGCAGCCACGAATACCGGGACAGGGGGCAAGGGTACGAGCAGTACTTC
TRBJ2-7	-	TRBV28	-	CASSLRSGSEPYEQYF	TGTGCCAGCAGTTTAAGGAGCGGGTCAGAACCCTACGAGCAGTACTTC
TRBJ2-7	many	TRBV9	-	CASGSGVAYEQYF	TGTGCCAGCGGTTCAGGGGTGGCCTACGAGCAGTACTTC